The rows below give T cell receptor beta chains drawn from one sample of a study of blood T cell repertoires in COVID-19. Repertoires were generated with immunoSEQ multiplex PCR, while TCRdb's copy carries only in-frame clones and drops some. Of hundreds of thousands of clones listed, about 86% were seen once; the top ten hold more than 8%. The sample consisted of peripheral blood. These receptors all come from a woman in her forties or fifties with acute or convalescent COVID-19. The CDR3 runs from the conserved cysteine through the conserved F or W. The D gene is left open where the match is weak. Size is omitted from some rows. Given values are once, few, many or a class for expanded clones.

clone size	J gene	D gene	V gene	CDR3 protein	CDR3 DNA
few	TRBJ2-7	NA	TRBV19	CASSPEGSYEQYF	TGTGCCAGTAGTCCCGAGGGATCCTACGAGCAGTACTTC
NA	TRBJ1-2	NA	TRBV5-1	CASSRVGLGGGYTF	TGCGCCAGCAGCCGCGTGGGCCTGGGGGGTGGCTACACCTTC
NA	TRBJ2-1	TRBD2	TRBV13	CASSLGGRGQLNNEQFF	TGTGCCAGCAGCTTAGGCGGGAGGGGTCAATTGAACAATGAGCAGTTCTTC
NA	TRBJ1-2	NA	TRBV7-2	CASSPPGAQNRGYTF	TGTGCCAGCAGCCCCCCTGGGGCCCAAAACAGGGGCTACACCTTC
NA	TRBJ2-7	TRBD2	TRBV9	CASSAASGRSSEQYF	TGTGCCAGCAGCGCCGCTAGCGGGAGGTCCTCCGAGCAGTACTTC
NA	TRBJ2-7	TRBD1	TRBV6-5	CASRQGLPYEQYF	TGTGCCAGCCGACAGGGTTTACCCTACGAGCAGTACTTC
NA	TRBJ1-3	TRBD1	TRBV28	CASITPGQGSSSGNTIYF	TGTGCCAGCATTACCCCGGGACAGGGGTCTTCCTCTGGAAACACCATATATTTT
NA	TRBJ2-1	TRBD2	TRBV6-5	CASIEGTSRNEQFF	TGTGCCAGCATCGAAGGGACTAGCCGCAATGAGCAGTTCTTC
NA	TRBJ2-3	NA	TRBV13	CASSSYEGLTDTQYF	TGTGCCAGCAGCTCCTATGAGGGTTTGACAGATACGCAGTATTTT
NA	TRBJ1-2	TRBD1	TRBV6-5	CASSLTGTYGYTF	TGTGCCAGCAGTTTGACAGGGACCTATGGCTACACCTTC
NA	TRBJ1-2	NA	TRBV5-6	CASSFAPSGDYGYTF	TGTGCCAGCAGCTTTGCGCCCTCCGGGGACTATGGCTACACCTTC
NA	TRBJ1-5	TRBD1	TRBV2	CASSEKGQGNQPQHF	TGTGCCAGCAGTGAGAAGGGACAGGGAAATCAGCCCCAGCATTTT
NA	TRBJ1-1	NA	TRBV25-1	CASSEPETGNTEAFF	TGTGCCAGCAGTGAACCGGAGACAGGGAACACTGAAGCTTTCTTT
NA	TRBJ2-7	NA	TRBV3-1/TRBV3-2	CASRNWEAYEQYF	TGTGCCAGCAGAAACTGGGAGGCCTACGAGCAGTACTTC
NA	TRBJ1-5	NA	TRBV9	CASSGEGVQPQHF	TGTGCCAGCAGCGGCGAGGGAGTACAACCCCAGCATTTT
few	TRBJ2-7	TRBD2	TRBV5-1	CASSLETGRVYEQYF	TGCGCCAGCAGCTTAGAGACGGGGAGGGTCTACGAGCAGTACTTC
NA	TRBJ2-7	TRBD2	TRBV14	CASSPRGGLAGVIAYEQYF	TGTGCCAGCAGCCCCCGCGGCGGACTAGCGGGAGTCATTGCCTACGAGCAGTACTTC
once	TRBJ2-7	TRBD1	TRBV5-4	CASSNHRDRGTEQYF	TGTGCCAGCAGCAATCACCGGGACAGGGGCACCGAGCAGTACTTC
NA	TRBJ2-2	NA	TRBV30	CAWSIEYANTGELFF	TGTGCCTGGAGCATAGAATACGCGAACACCGGGGAGCTGTTTTTT
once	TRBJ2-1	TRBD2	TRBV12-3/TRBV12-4	CASSFSTSGGQFF	TGTGCCAGCAGTTTCTCGACTAGCGGAGGGCAGTTCTTC
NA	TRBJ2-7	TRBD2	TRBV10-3	CAISESTGGSPYEQYF	TGTGCCATCAGTGAGTCAACGGGGGGGAGCCCCTACGAGCAGTACTTC
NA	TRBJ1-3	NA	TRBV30	CAWSPWEPAFTNTGNTIYF	TGTGCCTGGAGTCCGTGGGAGCCGGCCTTTACGAACACCGGCAACACCATATATTTT
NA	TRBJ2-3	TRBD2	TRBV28	CASRPPLGAGGVRATQYF	TGTGCCAGCAGACCCCCCTTGGGGGCGGGAGGGGTGCGGGCTACGCAGTATTTT
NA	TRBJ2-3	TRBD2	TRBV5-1	CASSDLAGGRDTQYF	TGCGCCAGCAGCGATCTAGCGGGGGGGAGAGATACGCAGTATTTT
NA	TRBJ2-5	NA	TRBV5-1	CASRRTNQETQYF	TGCGCCAGCAGACGGACAAATCAAGAGACCCAGTACTTC
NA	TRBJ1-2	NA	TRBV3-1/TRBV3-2	CASSQGNPPGNYGYTF	TGTGCCAGCAGCCAAGGAAACCCCCCGGGGAACTATGGCTACACCTTC
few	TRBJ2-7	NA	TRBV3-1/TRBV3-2	CASSPPGGPTYEQYF	TGTGCCAGCAGCCCCCCCGGCGGCCCTACCTACGAGCAGTACTTC
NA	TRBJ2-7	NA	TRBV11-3	CASSLGGIREQYF	TGTGCCAGCAGCTTAGGCGGGATCCGCGAGCAGTACTTC
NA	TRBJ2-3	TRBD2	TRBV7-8	CASIPKTGLELDTQYF	TGTGCCAGCATCCCAAAAACGGGACTAGAATTGGATACGCAGTATTTT
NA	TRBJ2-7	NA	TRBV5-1	CASSLTGHPNEQYF	TGCGCCAGCAGCCTCACAGGGCACCCTAACGAGCAGTACTTC
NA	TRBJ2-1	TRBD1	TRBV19	CASSPPGGNYNEQFF	TGTGCCAGTAGTCCTCCAGGGGGCAACTACAATGAGCAGTTCTTC
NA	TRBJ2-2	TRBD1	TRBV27	CASSLRVRGQYTGELFF	TGTGCCAGCAGTTTAAGAGTCAGGGGGCAGTACACCGGGGAGCTGTTTTTT
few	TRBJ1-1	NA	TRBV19	CASSVQGRNTEAFF	TGTGCCAGTAGTGTACAGGGTAGAAACACTGAAGCTTTCTTT
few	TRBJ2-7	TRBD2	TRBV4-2	CASSQDRTTSGISYEQYF	TGTGCCAGCAGCCAAGATCGGACGACTAGCGGGATATCGTACGAGCAGTACTTC
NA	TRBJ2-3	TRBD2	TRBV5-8	CASSPLAGGSTDTQYF	TGTGCCAGCAGCCCATTAGCGGGAGGGAGCACAGATACGCAGTATTTT
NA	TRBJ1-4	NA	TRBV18	CASSAPRTDNEKLFF	TGTGCCAGCTCCGCCCCCCGGACAGATAATGAAAAACTGTTTTTT
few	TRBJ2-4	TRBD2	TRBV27	CASSLYSSGVAGVVDIQYF	TGTGCCAGCAGTTTGTATTCGTCGGGGGTAGCGGGAGTAGTGGACATTCAGTACTTC
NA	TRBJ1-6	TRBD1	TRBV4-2	CASSQEGGAGGMGNSPLHF	TGTGCCAGCAGCCAAGAGGGTGGGGCAGGGGGTATGGGAAATTCACCCCTCCACTTT
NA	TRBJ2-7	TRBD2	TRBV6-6	CASRGTSGRSSYEQYF	TGTGCCAGCAGGGGGACTAGCGGGAGGAGCTCCTACGAGCAGTACTTC
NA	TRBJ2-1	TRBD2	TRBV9	CASSATTSGIRFF	TGTGCCAGCAGCGCAACTACTAGCGGGATAAGGTTCTTC
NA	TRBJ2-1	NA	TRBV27	CASSLSLGAQFF	TGTGCCAGCAGTTTATCGTTGGGAGCACAGTTCTTC
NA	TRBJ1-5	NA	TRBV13	CASSLGSGNQPQHF	TGTGCCAGCAGCTTAGGCTCTGGCAATCAGCCCCAGCATTTT
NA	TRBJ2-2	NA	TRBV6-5	CASTLFTGELFF	TGTGCCAGCACTTTGTTCACCGGGGAGCTGTTTTTT
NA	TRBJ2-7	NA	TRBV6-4	CASPTRLTYEQYF	TGTGCCAGTCCGACTAGGTTAACCTACGAGCAGTACTTC
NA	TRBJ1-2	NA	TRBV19	CASSLNRASYGYTF	TGTGCCAGTAGCCTCAACAGGGCCAGCTATGGCTACACCTTC
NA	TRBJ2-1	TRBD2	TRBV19	CASSIDRTSGGWVSNNEQFF	TGTGCCAGTAGTATAGATAGGACTAGCGGTGGATGGGTATCGAACAATGAGCAGTTCTTC
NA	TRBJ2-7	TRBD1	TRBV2	CASGQGGSYEQYF	TGTGCCAGCGGACAGGGGGGTTCCTACGAGCAGTACTTC
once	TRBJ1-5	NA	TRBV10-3	CAISESPWANQPQHF	TGTGCCATCAGTGAGTCCCCTTGGGCCAATCAGCCCCAGCATTTT